The entry that follows covers one TCR beta chain sequence. The antigen it binds to is not known. No quality values exist for individual bases; no much larger clone is one base distant. Donors formed part of the validation cohort, which comprised 120 subjects and was distinct from the first cohort of 550 to 850 subjects. The library was made by the immunoSEQ multiplex PCR assay. Per the original workflow: A statistical classification framework was built to diagnose cytomegalovirus status from the catalog of TCR beta chain sequences. TCRdb obtained this table from immuneACCESS and retained in-frame rearrangements with V and J assigned. These tables miss some clones; where compared with another copy, unresolved V genes account for less than half of the shortfall, and the remainder is unexplained. That table is the source of V, J and clone size, and D and trimming were worked out from the DNA. This sample holds 190,000 or so clones; approximately 84% were observed only once. About 3% of the sample comes from the top ten.

This entry comes from a study of cytomegalovirus exposure and HLA in healthy donors (dated by TCRdb to about 2017). A note on the overall study: A later analysis indicated that the 130 or so validation repertoires were generated on the platform also employed for the 720 or so repertoires of the first cohort. The study aimed to test whether signatures of past pathogen exposure could be identified by cataloging public T cell receptors. To predict cytomegalovirus infection status, the study combined high-throughput TCR immunosequencing, statistical association of individual TCRs with disease status, and machine learning. A separate validation cohort of roughly 130 different subjects was used in addition to the 666-subject first cohort.

CDR1 and CDR2 (SGHNT, YENEEA) derive from the germline V gene. Reading from cysteine to phenylalanine, the CDR3 counts 15 amino acids. Only the CDR3 DNA stays, 45 bases, in frame from base 1. Compared with germline, V lacks 1 base and J lacks 6 bases; bases without a gene match: 5. The paper's findings and limits, for the study overall: Subsequent analysis determined that TCRs grouped into clusters in the first cohort also showed a tendency toward co-occurrence across the 120 validation repertoires, and about 93% of cluster scores exceeded 0. The authors suggested that the approach could potentially be extended to other disease states and immunological phenotypes. Across donors, most TCR sequences were observed very rarely, whereas some public TCRs were present in many individuals. In the study, around 150 TCR beta chains were listed as associated with cytomegalovirus. A later analysis lacked HLA typing for the validation cohort, so it scored co-occurrence in that cohort across all 110 or so repertoires. Cytomegalovirus status was reported to be diagnosed by the classifier with high specificity and sensitivity in both the original and validation cohorts. Three of the identified cytomegalovirus-associated TCR beta chains were confirmed in vitro to be specific for cytomegalovirus antigens.

The specimen was PBMCs. The chain was built from TRBV11-3 and TRBJ2-7; a stretch of 11 junction bases matches TRBD2. The clonotype originates from a woman between 18 and 29 years old in good health and CMV-seropositive. The DNA is TGTGCCAGCAGCTTAGGTGGGACTAGCGGCGGCGAGCAGTACTTC. Translation gives CASSLGGTSGGEQYF. The entire variable domain, with the stretches around the CDR3 drawn from the reference TRBV11-3 and TRBJ2-7 proteins, is EAGVVQSPRYKIIEKKQPVAFWCNPISGHNTLYWYLQNLGQGPELLIRYENEEAVDDSQLPKDRFSAERLKGVDSTLKIQPAELGDSAVYLCASSLGGTSGGEQYFGPGTRLTVT.